The rows below give T cell receptor beta chains drawn from one sample of a study of blood T cell repertoires in COVID-19. The data were produced by immunoSEQ multiplex PCR, yet TCRdb's version contains in-frame clones alone and is incomplete. The data contain some 110,000 clones, more than 60% of them singletons. Sample: peripheral blood. The source is a man in his 70s with acute or convalescent COVID-19. Each CDR3 is given with its conserved first and last residue. The D gene is left open where the match is weak. Size tells how often a clone was seen (once, few, many) or the class of an expanded clone, and some rows leave it out.

TRBJ2-7	TRBD2	NA	TRBV5-5	TGTGCCAGCAGCCTGGACTTTAGCGGGGGGATCTACGAGCAGTACTTC	CASSLDFSGGIYEQYF
TRBJ1-1	TRBD1	NA	TRBV6-5	TGTGCCAGCAGTTATTGGACAGGGAACACTGAAGCTTTCTTT	CASSYWTGNTEAFF
TRBJ2-7	NA	NA	TRBV21-1	TGTGCCAGCCCAGCGGGAACCGACTACGAGCAGTACTTC	CASPAGTDYEQYF
TRBJ2-3	NA	NA	TRBV2	TGTGCCAGCAGTCAAGAAGGACTGCCCACAGATACGCAGTATTTT	CASSQEGLPTDTQYF
TRBJ2-7	TRBD2	few	TRBV7-9	TGTGCCAGCAGCTTATCACTAGCGGGAAAGAACGAGCAGTACTTC	CASSLSLAGKNEQYF
TRBJ2-1	TRBD2	NA	TRBV24-1	TGTGCCACCAGTGATTTTCCCGGGACTAGTACCGCCGATGAGCAGTTCTTC	CATSDFPGTSTADEQFF
TRBJ2-3	NA	NA	TRBV19	TGTGCCAGTAGACGGGCAGATACGCAGTATTTT	CASRRADTQYF
TRBJ2-1	TRBD1	NA	TRBV18	TGTGCCAGCTCTACAGGGGTGGGACGGAACAATGAGCAGTTCTTC	CASSTGVGRNNEQFF
TRBJ1-3	NA	NA	TRBV5-5	TGTGCCAGCAGAACCGACTACGTGGGCTCTGGAAACACCATATATTTT	CASRTDYVGSGNTIYF
TRBJ1-4	NA	NA	TRBV7-9	TGTGCCAGCAGCTTTGGGGCAGGAACCTTTGAAAAACTGTTTTTT	CASSFGAGTFEKLFF
TRBJ2-1	TRBD2	once	TRBV3-1/TRBV3-2	TGTGCCAGCAGCCAAGAGGGGGCCCTTAGACCCATCGCGGGAGGGCCGGGGTCCTACAATGAGCAGTTCTTC	CASSQEGALRPIAGGPGSYNEQFF
TRBJ2-2	NA	NA	TRBV21-1	TGTGCCCTTACCGAGCGAAACGGGACCGGGGAGCTGTTTTTT	CALTERNGTGELFF
TRBJ2-7	TRBD1	NA	TRBV6-5	TGTGCCAGCAGGTCTAGGGGGCGCTCCTCCTACGAGCAGTACTTC	CASRSRGRSSYEQYF
TRBJ1-2	TRBD1	NA	TRBV19	TGTGCCAGTAGTGCCACCGGGACAGTTGGCTACACCTTC	CASSATGTVGYTF